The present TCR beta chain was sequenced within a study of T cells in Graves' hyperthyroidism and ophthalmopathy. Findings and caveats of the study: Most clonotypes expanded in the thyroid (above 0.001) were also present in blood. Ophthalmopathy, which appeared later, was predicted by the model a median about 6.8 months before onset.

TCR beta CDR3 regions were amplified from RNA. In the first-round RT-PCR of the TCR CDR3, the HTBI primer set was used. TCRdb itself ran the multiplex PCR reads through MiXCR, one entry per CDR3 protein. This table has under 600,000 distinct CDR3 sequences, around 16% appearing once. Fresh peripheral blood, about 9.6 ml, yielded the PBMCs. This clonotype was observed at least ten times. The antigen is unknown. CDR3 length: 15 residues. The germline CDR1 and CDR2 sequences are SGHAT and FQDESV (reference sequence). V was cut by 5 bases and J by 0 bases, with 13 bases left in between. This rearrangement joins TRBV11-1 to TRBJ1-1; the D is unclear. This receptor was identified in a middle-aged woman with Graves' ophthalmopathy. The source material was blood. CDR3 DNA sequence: TGTGCCAGCAGCCCCAAAGTAAGGGTGAACACTGAAGCTTTCTTT. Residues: CASSPKVRVNTEAFF.